Each of the 5 T cell receptor beta chains below was sequenced from the same sample in a study of T cells in localized non-small cell lung cancer. Repertoires were generated with immunoSEQ multiplex PCR, while TCRdb's copy carries only in-frame clones and drops some. The repertoire holds roughly 11,000 clones, with over 25% as singletons. Here the sequenced sample was lung tumor tissue, taken before any cancer treatment. Receptor source: a man aged 35-69 years with stage I lung adenocarcinoma.

The rearrangement joins TRBV5-1 to TRBJ2-3; TRBD1 aligns across 8 bases. V was pared by 4 bases and J by 7 bases, with 8 bases of the junction left unmatched. CDR3 length equals 14 residues. Germline V gene lookup returns CDR1 SGHRS and CDR2 YFSETQ. CDR3 in DNA: TGCGCCAGCAGCACCGGACAGGGAGGTTATACGCAGTATTTT. This encodes CASSTGQGGYTQYF.

The chain carries TRBV9 and TRBJ2-6; D uncertain. V lost 6 bases to trimming and J lost 2 bases, with 6 bases between them. Germline lookup yields CDR1 SGDLS and CDR2 YYNGEE. The CDR3 is made up of 13 amino acids. The CDR3 nucleotides are TGTGCCAGCAAAAGTACTGGGGCCAACGTCCTGACTTTC. Amino acid sequence: CASKSTGANVLTF.

This clone has only a few counts. The chain joins TRBV30 to TRBJ2-5; TRBD2 matches at 8 bases. Germline-derived CDR1 and CDR2 are GTSNPN and SVGIG (reference sequence). V shed 1 base and J 5 bases; nucleotides not matched to a gene: 6. The CDR3 is made up of 14 amino acids. Here the CDR3 reads CAWSAAGVRETQYF. In DNA, the CDR3 is TGTGCCTGGAGTGCAGCGGGGGTCCGTGAGACCCAGTACTTC.

The CDR3 coding sequence is TGTGCCAGCAGTGGACAAGGTTCGGGAGGGACCCAGTACTTC. Residues: CASSGQGSGGTQYF. The rearrangement uses TRBV6-8 and TRBJ2-5; 7 bases align to TRBD2. Germline-derived CDR1 and CDR2 are MNHGY and SAAAGT. V lost 5 bases to trimming and J lost 7 bases; unmatched junction nucleotides: 10. The CDR3 runs 14 residues.

The sample holds a few counts of this clone. Other nucleotide sequences from this sample produce the same CDR3. The CDR3 is CASSLDGRGNTEAFF. The CDR3, as DNA: TGCGCCAGCAGCTTGGACGGACGGGGGAACACTGAAGCTTTCTTT. This rearrangement joins TRBV5-1 to TRBJ1-1; D unclear. The CDR3 extends over 15 amino acids. V was trimmed by 0 bases and J by 1 base, leaving 10 bases between them. CDR1 is SGHRS, CDR2 YFSETQ, per germline.